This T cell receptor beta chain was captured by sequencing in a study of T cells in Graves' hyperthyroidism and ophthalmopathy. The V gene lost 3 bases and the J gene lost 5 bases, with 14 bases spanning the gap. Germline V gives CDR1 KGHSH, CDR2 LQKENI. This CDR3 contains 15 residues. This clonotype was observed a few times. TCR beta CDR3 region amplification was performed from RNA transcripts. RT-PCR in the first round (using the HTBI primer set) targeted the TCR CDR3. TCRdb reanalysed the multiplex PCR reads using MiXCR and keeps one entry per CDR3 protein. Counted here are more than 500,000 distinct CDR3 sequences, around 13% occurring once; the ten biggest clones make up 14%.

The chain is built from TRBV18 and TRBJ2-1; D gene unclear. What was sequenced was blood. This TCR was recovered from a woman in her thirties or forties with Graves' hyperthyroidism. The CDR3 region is CASSPATSTNNEQFF. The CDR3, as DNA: TGTGCCAGCTCACCGGCTACATCAACCAACAATGAGCAGTTCTTC. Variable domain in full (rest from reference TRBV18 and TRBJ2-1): NAGVMQNPRHLVRRRGQEARLRCSPMKGHSHVYWYRQLPEEGLKFMVYLQKENIIDESGMPKERFSAEFPKEGPSILRIQQVVRGDSAAYFCASSPATSTNNEQFFGPGTRLTVL.